This TCR beta chain was obtained from a study of tumor-infiltrating lymphocytes in primary liver carcinoma. Turning to this clonotype: One end of the junction is discordant with germline, which a read error may explain.

The germline V gene encodes CDR1 MNHNS and CDR2 SASEGT. The CDR3 runs to 13 residues. TCR beta cDNA was reverse-transcribed from roughly 520 ng of total RNA. The reaction used a constant-region primer and ProtoScript II reverse transcriptase. A slightly modified ARM-PCR protocol with three nested multiplex PCR rounds produced these TCR beta libraries. The study ran its first two PCR rounds for 9 to 10 cycles each, using TRBV1-TRBV30 forward primers and a C-beta reverse primer. Via MiXCR, TCRdb re-called the multiplex PCR reads, giving one row per CDR3 protein. The sample has around 210,000 distinct CDR3 sequences; almost 65% are singletons. They got blood RNA out of unsorted whole blood and also pulled out germline DNA.

This sequence joins TRBV6-1 and TRBJ1-3; D remains unclear. Material for sequencing was peripheral blood. The TCR sequence derives from a woman aged 55-69 years with primary liver carcinoma and hepatitis B virus infection. The CDR3 here is CASSERAGNTTYF. DNA of the CDR3: TGTGCCAGCAGCGAGCGTGCTGGAAACACCACATATTTT.